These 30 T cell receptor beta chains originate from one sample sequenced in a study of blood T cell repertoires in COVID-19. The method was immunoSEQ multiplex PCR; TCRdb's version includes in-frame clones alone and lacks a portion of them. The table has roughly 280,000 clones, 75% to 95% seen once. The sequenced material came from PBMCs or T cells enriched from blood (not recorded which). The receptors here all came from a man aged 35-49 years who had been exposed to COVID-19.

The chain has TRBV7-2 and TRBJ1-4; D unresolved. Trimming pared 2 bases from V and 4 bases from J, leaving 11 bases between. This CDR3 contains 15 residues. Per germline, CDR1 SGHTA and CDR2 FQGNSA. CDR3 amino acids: CASSLKVGDNEKLFF. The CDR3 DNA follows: TGTGCCAGCAGCTTAAAAGTCGGGGATAATGAAAAACTGTTTTTT. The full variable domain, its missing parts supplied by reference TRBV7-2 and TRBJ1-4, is GAGVSQSPSNKVTEKGKDVELRCDPISGHTALYWYRQSLGQGLEFLIYFQGNSAPDKSGLPSDRFSAERTGGSVSTLTIQRTQQEDSAVYLCASSLKVGDNEKLFFGSGTQLSVL.

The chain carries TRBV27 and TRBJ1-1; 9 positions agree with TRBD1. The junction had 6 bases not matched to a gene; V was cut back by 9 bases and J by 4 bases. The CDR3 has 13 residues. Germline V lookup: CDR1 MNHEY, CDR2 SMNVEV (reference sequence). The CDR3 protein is CASRGQGGTEAFF. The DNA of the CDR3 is TGTGCCAGTAGGGGACAGGGTGGCACTGAAGCTTTCTTT.

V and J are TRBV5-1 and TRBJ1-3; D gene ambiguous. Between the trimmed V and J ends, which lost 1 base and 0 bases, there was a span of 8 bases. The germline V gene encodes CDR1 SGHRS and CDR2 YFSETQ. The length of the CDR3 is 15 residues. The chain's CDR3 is CASSLSGDSGNTIYF. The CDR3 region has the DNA TGCGCCAGCAGCTTGTCGGGTGACTCTGGAAACACCATATATTTT.

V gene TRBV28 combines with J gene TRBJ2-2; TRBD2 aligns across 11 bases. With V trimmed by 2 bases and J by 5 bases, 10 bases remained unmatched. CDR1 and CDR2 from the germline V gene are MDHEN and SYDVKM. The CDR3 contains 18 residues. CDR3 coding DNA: TGTGCCAGCAGTTTAAAAGGACTAGCGGGCCTGAGAACCGGGGAGCTGTTTTTT. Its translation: CASSLKGLAGLRTGELFF.

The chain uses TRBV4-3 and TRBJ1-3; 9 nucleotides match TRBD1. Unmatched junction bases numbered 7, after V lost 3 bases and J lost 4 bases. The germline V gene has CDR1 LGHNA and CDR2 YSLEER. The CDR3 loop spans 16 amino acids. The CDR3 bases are TGCGCCAGCAGCCAGGCCGGACAGGGGTTGGGAAACACCATATATTTT. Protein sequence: CASSQAGQGLGNTIYF.

This CDR3 is CASSGTAGVPTDTQYF. The CDR3 nucleotides are TGTGCCAGCAGCGGAACAGCGGGAGTTCCCACAGATACGCAGTATTTT. J is TRBJ2-3 and V is TRBV5-4, with 8 bases that match TRBD2. Per the germline V gene, CDR1 is SGHNT and CDR2 is YYREEE (reference sequence). This CDR3 contains 16 residues. The J segment lost 2 bases and the V segment lost 4 bases, leaving 9 bases of the junction unmatched.

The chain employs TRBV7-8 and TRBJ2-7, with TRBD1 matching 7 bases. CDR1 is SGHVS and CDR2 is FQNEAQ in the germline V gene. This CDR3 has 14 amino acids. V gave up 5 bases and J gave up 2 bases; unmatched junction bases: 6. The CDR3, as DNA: TGTGCCAGCAGCCCTTCGACAGGGACCTACGAGCAGTACTTC. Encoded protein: CASSPSTGTYEQYF.

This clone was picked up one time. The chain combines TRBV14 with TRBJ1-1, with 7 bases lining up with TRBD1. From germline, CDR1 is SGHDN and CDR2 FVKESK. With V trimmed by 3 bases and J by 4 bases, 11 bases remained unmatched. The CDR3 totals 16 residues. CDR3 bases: TGTGCCAGCAGCCACCCGACAGGGTCGGTGCGCACTGAAGCTTTCTTT. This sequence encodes CASSHPTGSVRTEAFF.

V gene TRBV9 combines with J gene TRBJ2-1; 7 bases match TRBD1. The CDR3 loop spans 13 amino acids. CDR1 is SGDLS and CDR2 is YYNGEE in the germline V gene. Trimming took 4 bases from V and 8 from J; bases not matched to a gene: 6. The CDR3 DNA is TGTGCCAGCAGCCCAGACAGGGTCGATGAGCAGTTCTTC. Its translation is CASSPDRVDEQFF.

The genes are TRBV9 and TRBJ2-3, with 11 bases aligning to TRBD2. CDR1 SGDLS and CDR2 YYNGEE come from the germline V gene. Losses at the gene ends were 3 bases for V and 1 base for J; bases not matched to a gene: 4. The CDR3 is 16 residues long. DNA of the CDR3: TGTGCCAGCAGCGCCTTAGCGGGAGGGGGCACAGATACGCAGTATTTT. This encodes CASSALAGGGTDTQYF. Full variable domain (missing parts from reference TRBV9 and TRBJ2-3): DSGVTQTPKHLITATGQRVTLRCSPRSGDLSVYWYQQSLDQGLQFLIQYYNGEERAKGNILERFSAQQFPDLHSELNLSSLELGDSALYFCASSALAGGGTDTQYFGPGTRLTVL.

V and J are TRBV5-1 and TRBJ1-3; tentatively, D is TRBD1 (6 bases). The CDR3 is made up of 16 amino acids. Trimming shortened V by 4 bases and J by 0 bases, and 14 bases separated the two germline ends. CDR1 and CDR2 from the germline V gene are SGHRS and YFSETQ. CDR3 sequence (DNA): TGCGCCAGCAGCCACGGACAGTCAAGCTCTGGAAACACCATATATTTT. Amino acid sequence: CASSHGQSSSGNTIYF.

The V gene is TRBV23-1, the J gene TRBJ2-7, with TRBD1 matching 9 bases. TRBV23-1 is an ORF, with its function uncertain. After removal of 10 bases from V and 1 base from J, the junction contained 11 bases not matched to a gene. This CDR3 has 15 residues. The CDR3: CAIKLNRGRSYEQYF. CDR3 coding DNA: TGCGCCATCAAACTGAACAGGGGGCGATCCTACGAGCAGTACTTC.

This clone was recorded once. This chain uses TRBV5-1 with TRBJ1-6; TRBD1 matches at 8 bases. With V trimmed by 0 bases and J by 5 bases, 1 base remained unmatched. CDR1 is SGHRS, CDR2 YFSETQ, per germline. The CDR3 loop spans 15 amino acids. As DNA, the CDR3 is TGCGCCAGCAGCTTGGGGACAGGGAATAATTCACCCCTCCACTTT. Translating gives CASSLGTGNNSPLHF.

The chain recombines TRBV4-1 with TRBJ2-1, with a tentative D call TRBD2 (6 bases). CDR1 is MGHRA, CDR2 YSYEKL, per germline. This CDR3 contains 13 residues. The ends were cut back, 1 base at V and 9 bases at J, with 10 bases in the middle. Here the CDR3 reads CASSQVGGGEQFF. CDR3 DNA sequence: TGCGCCAGCAGCCAAGTGGGGGGTGGTGAGCAGTTCTTC.

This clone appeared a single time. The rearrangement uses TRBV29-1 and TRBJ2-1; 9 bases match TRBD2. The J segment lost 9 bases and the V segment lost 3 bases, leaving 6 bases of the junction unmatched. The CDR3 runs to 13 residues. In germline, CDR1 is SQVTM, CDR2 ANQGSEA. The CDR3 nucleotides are TGCAGCGTTGAGGTGGGACTAGCCCGTGAGCAGTTCTTC. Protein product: CSVEVGLAREQFF.

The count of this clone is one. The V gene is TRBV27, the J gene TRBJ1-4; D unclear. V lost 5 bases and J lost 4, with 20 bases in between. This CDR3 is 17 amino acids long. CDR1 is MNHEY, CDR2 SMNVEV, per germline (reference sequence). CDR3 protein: CASSPLVGPSINEKLFF. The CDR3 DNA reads TGTGCCAGCAGTCCATTAGTTGGTCCTTCAATTAATGAAAAACTGTTTTTT.

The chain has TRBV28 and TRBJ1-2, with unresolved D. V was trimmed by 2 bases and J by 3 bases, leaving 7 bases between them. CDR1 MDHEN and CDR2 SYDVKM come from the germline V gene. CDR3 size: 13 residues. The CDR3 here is CASSLDIYYGYTF. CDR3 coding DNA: TGTGCCAGCAGTTTAGACATCTACTATGGCTACACCTTC.

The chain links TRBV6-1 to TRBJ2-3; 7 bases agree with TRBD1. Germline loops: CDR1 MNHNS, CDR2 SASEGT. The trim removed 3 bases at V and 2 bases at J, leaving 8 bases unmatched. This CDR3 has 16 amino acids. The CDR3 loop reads CASSDRGQAITDTQYF. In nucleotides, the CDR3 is TGTGCCAGCAGTGACCGTGGACAGGCGATCACAGATACGCAGTATTTT.

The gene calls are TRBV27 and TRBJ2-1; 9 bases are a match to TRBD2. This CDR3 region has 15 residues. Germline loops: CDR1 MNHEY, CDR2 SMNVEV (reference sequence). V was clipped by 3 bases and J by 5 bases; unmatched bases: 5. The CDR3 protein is CASSFWLAGNNEQFF. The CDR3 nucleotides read TGTGCCAGCAGTTTTTGGCTAGCGGGGAACAATGAGCAGTTCTTC.

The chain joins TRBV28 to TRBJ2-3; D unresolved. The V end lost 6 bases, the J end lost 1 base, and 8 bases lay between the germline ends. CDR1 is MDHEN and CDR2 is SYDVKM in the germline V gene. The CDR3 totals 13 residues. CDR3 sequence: CASRGGGTDTQYF. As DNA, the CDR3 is TGTGCCAGCAGGGGTGGAGGCACAGATACGCAGTATTTT.

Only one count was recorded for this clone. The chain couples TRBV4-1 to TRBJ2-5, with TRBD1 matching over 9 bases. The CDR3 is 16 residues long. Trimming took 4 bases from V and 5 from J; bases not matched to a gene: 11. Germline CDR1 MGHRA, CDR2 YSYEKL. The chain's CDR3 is CASSRRVGDRDETQYF. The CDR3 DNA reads TGCGCCAGCAGCCGTCGGGTAGGGGACAGGGATGAGACCCAGTACTTC.

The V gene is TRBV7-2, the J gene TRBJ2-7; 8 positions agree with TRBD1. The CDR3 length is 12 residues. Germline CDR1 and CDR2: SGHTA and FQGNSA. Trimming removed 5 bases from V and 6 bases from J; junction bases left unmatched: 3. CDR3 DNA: TGTGCCAGCAGCATCGGACAGGGCGAGCAGTACTTC. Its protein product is CASSIGQGEQYF.

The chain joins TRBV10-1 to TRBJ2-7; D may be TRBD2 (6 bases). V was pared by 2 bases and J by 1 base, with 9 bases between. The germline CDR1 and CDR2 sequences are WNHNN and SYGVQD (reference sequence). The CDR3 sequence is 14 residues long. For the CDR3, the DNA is TGCGCCAGCAGTGAGGTAGCGGATTCCTACGAGCAGTACTTC. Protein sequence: CASSEVADSYEQYF.

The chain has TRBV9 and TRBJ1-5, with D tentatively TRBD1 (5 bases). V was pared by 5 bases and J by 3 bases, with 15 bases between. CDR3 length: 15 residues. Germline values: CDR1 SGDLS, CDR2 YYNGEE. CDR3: CASSLGRDSNQPQHF. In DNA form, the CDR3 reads TGTGCCAGCAGTTTAGGACGGGACTCCAATCAGCCCCAGCATTTT.

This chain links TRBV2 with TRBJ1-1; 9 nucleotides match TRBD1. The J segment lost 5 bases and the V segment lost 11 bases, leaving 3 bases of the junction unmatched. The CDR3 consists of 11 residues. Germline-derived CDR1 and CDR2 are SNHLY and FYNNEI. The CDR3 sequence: CAGTGNTEAFF. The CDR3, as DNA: TGTGCCGGGACAGGGAATACTGAAGCTTTCTTT.

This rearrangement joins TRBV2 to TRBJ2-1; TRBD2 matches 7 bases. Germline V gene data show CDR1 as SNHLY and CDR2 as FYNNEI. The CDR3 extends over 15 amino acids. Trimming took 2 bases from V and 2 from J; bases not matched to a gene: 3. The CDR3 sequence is CASSERLAAYNEQFF. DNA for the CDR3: TGTGCCAGCAGTGAAAGGCTAGCGGCCTACAATGAGCAGTTCTTC.

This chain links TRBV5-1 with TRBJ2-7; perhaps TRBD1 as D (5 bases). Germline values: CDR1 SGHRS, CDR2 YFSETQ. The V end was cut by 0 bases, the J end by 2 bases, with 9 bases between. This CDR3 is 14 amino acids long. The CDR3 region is CASSLEQVTYEQYF. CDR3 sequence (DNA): TGCGCCAGCAGCTTGGAACAGGTAACCTACGAGCAGTACTTC. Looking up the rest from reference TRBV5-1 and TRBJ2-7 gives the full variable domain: KAGVTQTPRYLIKTRGQQVTLSCSPISGHRSVSWYQQTPGQGLQFLFEYFSETQRNKGNFPGRFSGRQFSNSRSEMNVSTLELGDSALYLCASSLEQVTYEQYFGPGTRLTVT.

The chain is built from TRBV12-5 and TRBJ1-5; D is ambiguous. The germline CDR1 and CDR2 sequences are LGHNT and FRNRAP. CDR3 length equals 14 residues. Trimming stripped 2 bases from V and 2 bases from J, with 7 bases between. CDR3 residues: CASGLSQGNQPQHF. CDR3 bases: TGTGCTAGTGGTTTGTCGCAGGGCAATCAGCCCCAGCATTTT.

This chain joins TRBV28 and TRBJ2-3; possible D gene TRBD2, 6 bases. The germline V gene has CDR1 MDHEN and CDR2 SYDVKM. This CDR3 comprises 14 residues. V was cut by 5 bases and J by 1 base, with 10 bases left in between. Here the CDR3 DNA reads TGTGCCAGCAGTCCCCCGGGGGGCACAGATACGCAGTATTTT. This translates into CASSPPGGTDTQYF.

In DNA form, the CDR3 reads TGTGCCAGCAGCTCATTAGCGGGAGGAAGGAGGAATGAGCAGTTCTTC. Amino acids: CASSSLAGGRRNEQFF. The chain joins TRBV27 to TRBJ2-1; 10 positions match TRBD2. The CDR3 consists of 16 residues. Per the germline V gene, CDR1 is MNHEY and CDR2 is SMNVEV (reference sequence). The V gene end was trimmed by 6 bases and the J gene end by 7 bases; junction bases not matched to a gene: 12.